The entry below describes one T cell receptor beta chain. CDR1 and CDR2 (germline): SNHLY, FYNNEI. The CDR3 has 16 amino acids. The V segment lost 3 bases and the J segment 10 bases; nucleotides outside the gene matches: 13. Amplification targeted TCR beta CDR3 regions from RNA transcripts. An initial round of RT-PCR targeting the TCR CDR3 relied on the HTBI primer set. TCRdb re-called the multiplex PCR reads through MiXCR, storing one row per CDR3 protein. The repertoire holds hundreds of thousands of distinct CDR3 sequences, with 13% as singletons. Out of roughly 9.1 ml of fresh peripheral blood came the PBMCs. These data are taken from a study of T cells in Graves' hyperthyroidism and ophthalmopathy.

Specimen: blood. This sequence joins TRBV2 and TRBJ2-1; 9 bases align to TRBD2. This receptor was obtained from a woman in her late teens or twenties with Graves' hyperthyroidism. Written as DNA, the CDR3 is TGTGCCAGCAGTGACGGGCTAGCGGGAATTCAGGGGGAGCAGTTCTTC. This translates into CASSDGLAGIQGEQFF.